These 32 T cell receptor beta chains were sequenced from one sample in a study of radiotherapy plus CTLA-4 blockade in lung cancer. The method was immunoSEQ multiplex PCR; TCRdb's version includes in-frame clones alone and lacks a portion of them. Here the sample spans over 60,000 clones, about 87% being singletons. Sequencing was performed on peripheral blood, taken from a patient treated with radiotherapy plus ipilimumab. All receptors derive from a human donor with non-small cell lung cancer who had stable disease on radiotherapy plus ipilimumab.

This clone was seen only once. This chain uses TRBV7-9 with TRBJ1-5; D may be TRBD1 (6 bases). V was clipped by 1 base and J by 4 bases, with 14 bases between them. The CDR3 runs 16 residues. Per germline, CDR1 SEHNR and CDR2 FQNEAQ (reference sequence). CDR3 loop: CASSLGDRGRNQPQHF. CDR3 DNA: TGTGCCAGCAGCTTAGGGGATCGGGGGCGGAATCAGCCCCAGCATTTT.

This clone was counted only a few times. This chain links TRBV6-9 with TRBJ2-4; TRBD2 is a possible D gene (6 bases). The CDR3 is made up of 14 amino acids. V lost 6 bases and J 0 bases, leaving 9 bases between the germline ends. Germline V gives CDR1 MNHGY, CDR2 SVAAGI. The CDR3 region has the DNA TGTGCCAGCAGGGGGGGTTTAGCCAAAAACATTCAGTACTTC. It codes for CASRGGLAKNIQYF.

The chain uses TRBV19 and TRBJ1-6; TRBD1 agrees at 8 bases. V shed 7 bases, J shed 7 bases, and the junction held 12 bases outside the gene matches. Germline values: CDR1 LNHDA, CDR2 SQIVND (reference sequence). CDR3 length: 16 amino acids. The CDR3 loop is CASTPSDRGGNSPLHF. The CDR3 nucleotides are TGTGCCAGTACCCCATCCGACAGGGGCGGGAATTCACCCCTCCACTTT.

The chain combines TRBV4-2 with TRBJ2-1, with TRBD1 matching 7 bases. This CDR3 is 16 amino acids long. Germline loops: CDR1 LGHNA, CDR2 YNFKEQ. V gave up 2 bases and J gave up 4 bases; unmatched junction bases: 8. The CDR3 sequence: CASSQPPGQTYNEQFF. The CDR3 DNA reads TGTGCCAGCAGCCAACCTCCGGGACAGACTTACAATGAGCAGTTCTTC.

The gene calls are TRBV28 and TRBJ2-5; 8 bases fit TRBD2. Germline V lookup: CDR1 MDHEN, CDR2 SYDVKM. This CDR3 contains 15 residues. The junction had 11 bases not matched to a gene; V was cut back by 6 bases and J by 5 bases. The CDR3 DNA reads TGTGCCAGCAGCGAGGCCCGGGGGGGTGCGGAGACCCAGTACTTC. Translated: CASSEARGGAETQYF.

This chain joins TRBV4-1 and TRBJ1-6; weak D call: TRBD1 (5 bases). The CDR3 covers 16 residues. V dropped 0 bases and J dropped 2 bases, with 8 bases sitting between them. Germline assignment: CDR1 MGHRA and CDR2 YSYEKL. In nucleotides, the CDR3 is TGCGCCAGCAGCCAAGACAGGGAGACCTATAATTCACCCCTCCACTTT. Translation gives CASSQDRETYNSPLHF.

The rearrangement uses TRBV7-8 and TRBJ2-1, with TRBD2 matching 11 bases. Germline trimming cut 1 base from V and 0 bases from J; bases unmatched to any gene: 11. Germline CDR1 reads SGHVS; CDR2 reads FQNEAQ. This CDR3 is 20 amino acids long. CDR3 sequence: CASSLEVAGGLQDSYNEQFF. CDR3 DNA: TGTGCCAGCAGCTTAGAAGTAGCGGGAGGGTTGCAAGACTCCTACAATGAGCAGTTCTTC.

The rearrangement joins TRBV6-1 to TRBJ2-7; a weak D match, TRBD2 (6 bases). This CDR3 has 15 residues. Germline CDR1 is MNHNS and CDR2 is SASEGT. Trimming took off 3 bases at V and 1 base at J, with 13 bases between the two ends. This chain's CDR3 is CASSESGTASYEQYF. CDR3 coding DNA: TGTGCCAGCAGTGAGTCCGGGACTGCATCCTACGAGCAGTACTTC.

V usage is TRBV6-5 and J usage is TRBJ1-2; maybe TRBD1 (6 bases). Germline CDR1 is MNHEY and CDR2 is SVGAGI. There are 15 residues in the CDR3. Trimming left V 2 bases short and J 2 bases short, with 12 bases between. The CDR3 is CASSYGGGGNYGYTF. CDR3 nucleotides: TGTGCCAGCAGTTACGGTGGAGGGGGGAACTATGGCTACACCTTC.

This rearrangement joins TRBV7-8 to TRBJ2-7, with TRBD2 as a possible D gene (5 bases). This CDR3 has 15 residues. Trimming took 2 bases from V and 1 from J, leaving 12 bases between them. The germline V gene encodes CDR1 SGHVS and CDR2 FQNEAQ. CDR3 in DNA: TGTGCCAGCAGCTTACCGGTTTCGGGGTCCTACGAGCAGTACTTC. The encoded protein is CASSLPVSGSYEQYF.

In its sample, this clone was seen once. The genes are TRBV5-8 and TRBJ1-6; tentatively, D is TRBD1 (6 bases). The germline gives CDR1 SGHTS, CDR2 YDEGEE. This CDR3 has 17 amino acids. Deletions cut 0 bases from V and 6 bases from J, with 16 bases between. In DNA, the CDR3 is TGTGCCAGCAGCTTGGTTGAGGGAGGACAGAGTAATTCACCCCTCCACTTT. Translated: CASSLVEGGQSNSPLHF.

V gene TRBV9 combines with J gene TRBJ2-1; the match to TRBD2 covers 7 bases. CDR3 size: 14 residues. The V gene's germline CDR1 is SGDLS and CDR2 YYNGEE. Unmatched junction bases numbered 11, after V lost 7 bases and J lost 7 bases. This CDR3 reads CASGTGLPSNEQFF. In DNA, the CDR3 is TGTGCCAGCGGAACGGGACTACCCTCAAATGAGCAGTTCTTC.

In this sample, this clone turned up a few times. This chain uses TRBV11-2 with TRBJ2-1, with 7 bases that match TRBD1. CDR3 size: 16 residues. The ends lost 3 bases at V and 1 base at J; junction bases unmatched: 6. Germline CDR1 SGHAT, CDR2 FQNNGV. CDR3 region: CASSLGQTLSYNEQFF. In DNA, the CDR3 is TGTGCCAGCAGCTTGGGACAGACCCTTTCCTACAATGAGCAGTTCTTC.

This chain joins TRBV11-2 and TRBJ1-2; TRBD1 might be the D (5 bases). Deletions cut 2 bases from V and 4 bases from J, with 14 bases between. This CDR3 has 15 amino acids. Germline V gene sequence: CDR1 SGHAT, CDR2 FQNNGV. For the CDR3, the DNA is TGTGCCAGCAGCTTAACCAGGGTTGGGTTCTATGGCTACACCTTC. This translates into CASSLTRVGFYGYTF.

This chain links TRBV28 with TRBJ2-4; D ambiguous. The V end lost 3 bases, the J end lost 0 bases, and 15 bases lay between the germline ends. Germline V gene sequence: CDR1 MDHEN, CDR2 SYDVKM. There are 17 residues in the CDR3. The DNA for the CDR3 is TGTGCCAGCAGTTTGGGGATTCAGGTACTAGCCAAAAACATTCAGTACTTC. Translating it yields CASSLGIQVLAKNIQYF.

This rearrangement joins TRBV14 to TRBJ1-2; 7 bases map to TRBD1. Germline CDR1 reads SGHDN; CDR2 reads FVKESK. CDR3 length equals 12 residues. Trimming cost V 4 bases and J 4 bases; bases outside gene matches: 0. In DNA form, the CDR3 reads TGTGCCAGCAGCCGGGACAGCTATGGCTACACCTTC. Residues: CASSRDSYGYTF. Drawing the rest from reference TRBV14 and TRBJ1-2, the complete variable domain is EAGVTQFPSHSVIEKGQTVTLRCDPISGHDNLYWYRRVMGKEIKFLLHFVKESKQDESGMPNNRFLAERTGGTYSTLKVQPAELEDSGVYFCASSRDSYGYTFGSGTRLTVV.

This sequence joins TRBV11-2 and TRBJ1-3, with 11 positions matching TRBD1. J was trimmed by 7 bases and V by 3 bases; bases with no gene match: 5. This CDR3 comprises 15 residues. In germline, CDR1 is SGHAT, CDR2 FQNNGV. The CDR3 sequence is CASSLRTGGRNTIYF. In DNA form, the CDR3 reads TGTGCCAGCAGCTTGCGGACAGGGGGCAGGAACACCATATATTTT.

V usage is TRBV9 and J usage is TRBJ1-2, with 7 positions matching TRBD1. V lost 1 base to trimming and J lost 7 bases; unmatched junction nucleotides: 7. From germline, CDR1 is SGDLS and CDR2 YYNGEE. CDR3 length equals 14 residues. DNA for the CDR3: TGTGCCAGCAGCGTATTGGGGACAGACTTTGGCTACACCTTC. As protein: CASSVLGTDFGYTF.

This clone was recorded only once. The chain recombines TRBV19 with TRBJ2-1; 12 bases are shared with TRBD2. The CDR3 consists of 15 residues. Germline V gives CDR1 LNHDA, CDR2 SQIVND (reference sequence). The V segment lost 7 bases and the J segment 10 bases; nucleotides outside the gene matches: 11. DNA for the CDR3: TGTGCCAGTAAAAATCTAGCGGGAGGGCCAGGGGAGCAGTTCTTC. It specifies CASKNLAGGPGEQFF.

The chain carries TRBV14 and TRBJ1-6, with D perhaps TRBD1 (6 bases). V lost 4 bases, J lost 5 bases, and 12 bases lay in between. This CDR3 comprises 15 residues. Germline CDR1 is SGHDN and CDR2 is FVKESK. Written as DNA, the CDR3 is TGTGCCAGCAGCCTCGGGACACATAATAATTCACCCCTCCACTTT. Translation gives CASSLGTHNNSPLHF.

The chain recombines TRBV12-1 with TRBJ2-2; the DNA was not used to check the table's D call, TRBD1. TRBV12-1 is classified as a pseudogene. The CDR3 has 13 residues. The CDR3 reads CASRGHHTGELFF. The CDR3 nucleotides are TGTGCCAGCAGGGGACACCACACCGGGGAGCTGTTTTTT.

The V call is TRBV5-4, the J call TRBJ2-7; D is possibly TRBD2 (6 bases). Germline assignment: CDR1 SGHNT and CDR2 YYREEE (reference sequence). The CDR3 consists of 15 residues. The V end lost 0 bases, the J end lost 0 bases, and 10 bases lay between the germline ends. The CDR3 sequence: CASSLERGTSYEQYF. CDR3 DNA sequence: TGTGCCAGCAGCTTGGAACGGGGGACCTCCTACGAGCAGTACTTC.

This chain uses TRBV27 with TRBJ2-3; a weak D match, TRBD1 (7 bases). There are 18 residues in the CDR3. CDR1 and CDR2 from the germline V gene are MNHEY and SMNVEV (reference sequence). Trimming took off 5 bases at V and 5 bases at J, with 26 bases between the two ends. CDR3 bases: TGTGCCAGCAGTCAGACCCAAGCAGGGGGGCGTCTAGGAGATACGCAGTATTTT. The encoded protein is CASSQTQAGGRLGDTQYF.

The rearrangement joins TRBV6-5 to TRBJ1-3; no clear D gene. Trimming shortened V by 0 bases and J by 0 bases, and 9 bases separated the two germline ends. The CDR3 is 16 amino acids. Germline CDR1 and CDR2: MNHEY and SVGAGI. This CDR3 reads CASSYSSANSGNTIYF. The CDR3 region has the DNA TGTGCCAGCAGTTACTCGTCCGCCAACTCTGGAAACACCATATATTTT.

The rearrangement links TRBV20-1 to TRBJ1-4; no firm D call. Per the germline V gene, CDR1 is DFQATT and CDR2 is SNEGSKA (reference sequence). The CDR3 length is 11 residues. V lost 1 base and J lost 6, with 3 bases in between. Here the CDR3 DNA reads TGCAGTGCTAGAGTGTATGAAAAACTGTTTTTT. Translation gives CSARVYEKLFF.

This clone was seen a few times. The V and J genes are TRBV6-1 and TRBJ1-5; D is unresolved. Germline CDR1 MNHNS, CDR2 SASEGT. The CDR3 totals 13 residues. V dropped 2 bases and J dropped 6 bases, with 8 bases sitting between them. The CDR3 DNA is TGTGCCAGCAGTGAACAGGCTGGTCAGCCCCAGCATTTT. Amino acid sequence: CASSEQAGQPQHF.

For this clone: Other DNA sequences in this sample translate to the same CDR3. The chain joins TRBV19 to TRBJ2-1, with D perhaps TRBD1 (5 bases). CDR1 and CDR2 (germline): LNHDA, SQIVND (reference sequence). CDR3 length: 12 residues. Trimming pared 5 bases from V and 4 bases from J, leaving 6 bases between. The CDR3 reads CASSRQYNEQFF. CDR3 nucleotide sequence: TGTGCCAGTAGTCGACAGTACAATGAGCAGTTCTTC.

The rearrangement joins TRBV6-6 to TRBJ2-7; possibly TRBD1 for D (5 bases). Germline assignment: CDR1 MNHNY and CDR2 SVGAGI (reference sequence). Trimming removed 4 bases at V and 2 bases at J, with 15 bases between. The CDR3 contains 15 residues. The CDR3 DNA follows: TGTGCCAGCAGTTCCCGACAGACAGCGACCTACGAGCAGTACTTC. Translating gives CASSSRQTATYEQYF.

The V call is TRBV5-1, the J call TRBJ2-1, with TRBD2 matching 14 bases. V gave up 4 bases and J gave up 7 bases; unmatched junction bases: 10. The CDR3 extends over 17 amino acids. Germline V gene data show CDR1 as SGHRS and CDR2 as YFSETQ. CDR3 sequence reads: CASSAGLAGGRGNEQFF. DNA of the CDR3: TGCGCCAGCAGCGCCGGACTAGCGGGAGGTAGAGGGAATGAGCAGTTCTTC.

This chain joins TRBV6-4 and TRBJ1-1, with D possibly being TRBD1 (5 bases). The CDR3 is 13 amino acids. Germline V CDR1 and CDR2: MRHNA, SNTAGT. Trimming removed 5 bases at V and 1 base at J, with 8 bases between. CDR3 protein: CASSQGQNTEAFF. CDR3 DNA: TGTGCCAGCAGTCAGGGTCAGAACACTGAAGCTTTCTTT.

The chain is built from TRBV7-3 and TRBJ1-4; D possibly corresponds to TRBD1 (5 bases). The CDR3 spans 13 residues. Trimming removed 0 bases from V and 7 bases from J, with 6 bases in between. The germline V gene encodes CDR1 SGHTA and CDR2 FQGTGA. CDR3 coding DNA: TGTGCCAGCAGCTTAACGGGGGGTGAAAAACTGTTTTTT. Translation gives CASSLTGGEKLFF.

The genes are TRBV2 and TRBJ1-2; D is perhaps TRBD1 (5 bases). This CDR3 contains 14 residues. Per germline, CDR1 SNHLY and CDR2 FYNNEI. The V end lost 8 bases, the J end lost 5 bases, and 18 bases lay between the germline ends. CDR3 bases: TGTGCCAGCCGGGGGAGCAGCGGCTTATATGGCTACACCTTC. It translates to CASRGSSGLYGYTF. The entire variable domain, with the rest obtained from reference TRBV2 and TRBJ1-2, is as follows: EPEVTQTPSHQVTQMGQEVILRCVPISNHLYFYWYRQILGQKVEFLVSFYNNEISEKSEIFDDQFSVERPDGSNFTLKIRSTKLEDSAMYFCASRGSSGLYGYTFGSGTRLTVV.